This TCR beta chain was recovered during a study of blood T cell repertoires in COVID-19 (dated by TCRdb to between 2020 and 2021). Study-level background: Samples from collaborators originated in the United States, Italy and Spain and spanned both the acute and convalescent phases of COVID-19. Samples came from the ongoing ImmuneRACE study (first 160 participants) plus 1,254 subjects from 6 global collaborators. Deeply sampled blood TCRbeta repertoires from subjects exposed to, actively infected with, or recovered from COVID-19 were included in the dataset. The material from the prospective study consisted of cDNA or gDNA derived from T cells, B-cell-depleted T cells, or PBMCs. Where HLA class I and class II types were available, the types were taken from metadata supplied by the sample provider, not from assay-based typing. The sample metadata nearly always contained a de-identified subject ID, COVID-19 status, age in years and sex. A freely available public database, intended as a resource for researchers studying the immune response to SARS-CoV-2, is where the repertoires were released.

TCRbeta CDR3 regions were amplified from genomic DNA using the immunoSEQ Assay, a bias-controlled multiplex PCR. As for how the authors treated the data: The number of nucleated cells in each sample was estimated by amplification of reference gene primers within the assay. To quantify the absolute abundance of each unique TCRbeta CDR3 rearrangement, sequence reads were collapsed and filtered. Productive Simpson clonality was computed per sample as the square root of Simpson's diversity index over productive rearrangements. The table was pulled from immuneACCESS by TCRdb, which kept in-frame rearrangements only. Such tables lose some clones; where checked, under half of the loss comes from unresolved V genes, and the rest has no known cause. The D gene and trimming were derived from the DNA, and the V and J assignments and clone size from that table. Recorded for this sample are roughly 200,000 clones; 80% to 90% of them occurred a single time. More than 2.5% of the sample comes from the top ten.

General study outcomes and caveats: The quantity of clinical and demographic metadata differed by source and by participant and was supplied without curation.

Collaborating institutions collected whole blood in K2EDTA tubes following their own protocols. Collaborator samples were shipped for TCRbeta analysis as frozen whole blood, isolated PBMCs, or DNA extracted from either sample type. Regarding this clone: No antigen is known for it. Base quality data are lacking; no much larger clone is found one base away.

V loses 0 bases of germline sequence and J loses 4 bases, and the interval between the two ends is 6 bases. Including the terminal cysteine and phenylalanine, the CDR3 comprises 13 residues. This entry keeps only the CDR3 DNA: 39 bases, framed from base 1. As encoded in the germline V gene, CDR1 is LGHNA while CDR2 is YSLEER. This clonotype originated in a man in his fifties or sixties with acute or convalescent COVID-19. The sequence links TRBV4-3 to TRBJ1-2; no confident D gene assignment can be made. Sequencing input: peripheral blood. The CDR3 protein is CASSQDMAYGYTF. The DNA sequence is as follows: TGCGCCAGCAGCCAAGACATGGCCTATGGCTACACCTTC.